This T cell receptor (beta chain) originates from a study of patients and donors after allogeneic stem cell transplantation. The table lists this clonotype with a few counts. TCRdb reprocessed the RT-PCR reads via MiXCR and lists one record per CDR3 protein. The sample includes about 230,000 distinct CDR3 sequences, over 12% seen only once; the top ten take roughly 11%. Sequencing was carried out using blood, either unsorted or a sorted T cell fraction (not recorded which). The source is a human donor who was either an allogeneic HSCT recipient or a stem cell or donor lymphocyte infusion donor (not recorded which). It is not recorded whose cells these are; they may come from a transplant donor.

CDR3 sequence (DNA): TGCAGCGGTGGACACTACACAGATACGCAGTATTTT. Translating it yields CSGGHYTDTQYF. The gene calls are TRBV29-1 and TRBJ2-3, with D possibly TRBD1 on 5 matching bases. Trimming shortened V by 7 bases and J by 2 bases, and 10 bases separated the two germline ends. This CDR3 contains 12 residues. From germline, CDR1 is SQVTM and CDR2 ANQGSEA.